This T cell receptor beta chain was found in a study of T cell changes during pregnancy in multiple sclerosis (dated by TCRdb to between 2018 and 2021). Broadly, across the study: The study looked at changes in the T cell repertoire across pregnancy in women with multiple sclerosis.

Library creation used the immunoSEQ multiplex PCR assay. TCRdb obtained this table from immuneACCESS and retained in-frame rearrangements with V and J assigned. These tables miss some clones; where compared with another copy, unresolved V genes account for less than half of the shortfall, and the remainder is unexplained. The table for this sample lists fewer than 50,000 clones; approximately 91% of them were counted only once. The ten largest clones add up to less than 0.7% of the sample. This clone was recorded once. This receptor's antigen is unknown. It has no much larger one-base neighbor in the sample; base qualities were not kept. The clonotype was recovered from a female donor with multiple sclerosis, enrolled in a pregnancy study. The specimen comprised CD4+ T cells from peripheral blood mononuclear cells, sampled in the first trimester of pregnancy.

The DNA sequence is as follows: TGTGCCAGCAGCCCCGTACGGACTAGCGGAACAGATACGCAGTATTTT. Its product reads: CASSPVRTSGTDTQYF. The chain employs TRBV7-8 and TRBJ2-3; TRBD2 matches 10 bases in the middle. Clipping removes 5 bases from V and 3 bases from J, with 8 as the unmatched junction base count. CDR1 SGHVS and CDR2 FQNEAQ are derived from the germline V gene. The CDR3 holds 16 amino acids from the cysteine to the phenylalanine. Only the CDR3 DNA stays, 48 bases, in frame from base 1. The full variable domain, with segments outside the CDR3 supplied by the reference TRBV7-8 and TRBJ2-3 proteins, appears as GAGVSQSPRYKVAKRGQDVALRCDPISGHVSLFWYQQALGQGPEFLTYFQNEAQLDKSGLPSDRFFAERPEGSVSTLKIQRTQQEDSAVYLCASSPVRTSGTDTQYFGPGTRLTVL.